This T cell receptor (beta chain) originates from a study of regulatory T cells in long-lasting Graves disease. Documented time point: persistent/refractory GD, antithyroid drugs over 5 years with positive TRAb. The TCR library used RNA extracted from PBMCs. It was by American Thyroid Association guidelines that Graves' disease was diagnosed. Findings and limits, study-wide: The persistent group shared 2,741 public clonotypes, more than the approximately 1,000 shared by new patients. Thyroid tissue went unstudied; only peripheral blood was examined.

This clonotype was seen a handful of times. Its antigen is still unknown. The junction shows a germline mismatch at one end, possibly a read error. Both iRepertoire HTBI primers and Arm-PCR of CDR3 regions were used to build the TCR beta libraries. TCRdb reprocessed the multiplex PCR reads with MiXCR, giving one entry per CDR3 protein. The sample lists some 450,000 distinct CDR3 sequences, about 20% occurring once. The CDR3 spans 15 residues. CDR1 and CDR2 (germline): MDHEN, SYDVKM. The sequence was obtained from a female donor with Graves disease. This chain connects TRBV28 to TRBJ1-1; 8 bases agree with TRBD1. Sequencing was performed on peripheral blood mononuclear cells (PBMCs), taken when the disease was refractory, from a patient treated with antithyroid drugs. The CDR3 region is CASSSQGAVKTEAFF. Here the CDR3 DNA reads TGTGCCAGCAGTTCTCAGGGGGCTGTGAAAACTGAAGCTTTCTTT.